A single sample gave rise to the 29 T cell receptor beta chains below, sequenced in a study of cytotoxic CD8 clonotypes in ibrutinib-treated CLL. Generated by immunoSEQ multiplex PCR, the TCRdb table keeps only in-frame clones and is missing some. The table has 250,000 to 350,000 clones, 76% seen once. The specimen comprised PBMCs, sampled at disease progression, from a patient treated with ibrutinib. The receptor set was obtained from a human donor with chronic lymphocytic leukemia.

J is TRBJ2-7 and V is TRBV20-1; maybe TRBD1 (5 bases). CDR3 length: 8 residues. CDR1 and CDR2 from the germline V gene are DFQATT and SNEGSKA (reference sequence). V lost 6 bases and J lost 12, with 9 bases in between. CDR3 nucleotide sequence: TGCAGTGCCGGACACCGGTACTTC. Its translation is CSAGHRYF.

J is TRBJ2-5 and V is TRBV5-1; 9 bases are shared with TRBD2. The germline V gene encodes CDR1 SGHRS and CDR2 YFSETQ. V lost 0 bases to trimming and J lost 4 bases; unmatched junction nucleotides: 10. CDR3 length equals 17 residues. The DNA of the CDR3 is TGCGCCAGCAGCTTGGTCAGTAGCGGGAGTTGGGCAGAGACCCAGTACTTC. Its protein is CASSLVSSGSWAETQYF.

The chain carries TRBV14 and TRBJ1-2; 7 bases are a match to TRBD1. Looked up from germline, CDR1 is SGHDN and CDR2 is FVKESK. This CDR3 has 16 amino acids. Unmatched junction bases numbered 9, after V lost 4 bases and J lost 1 base. CDR3 amino acids: CASSLTQGKVNYGYTF. The CDR3 DNA is TGTGCCAGCAGCCTCACACAGGGGAAGGTTAACTATGGCTACACCTTC.

The chain joins TRBV7-6 to TRBJ2-7; possibly TRBD1 for D (6 bases). With 7 bases removed from V and 4 bases from J, the gap between germline ends came to 14 bases. Germline CDR1 SGHVS, CDR2 FNYEAQ. This CDR3 contains 13 residues. CDR3 DNA: TGTGCCAGCAACAAAACAGGGTTATACGAGCAGTACTTC. Translation gives CASNKTGLYEQYF. Full variable domain (remainder filled in from reference TRBV7-6 and TRBJ2-7): GAGVSQSPRYKVTKRGQDVALRCDPISGHVSLYWYRQALGQGPEFLTYFNYEAQQDKSGLPNDRFSAERPEGSISTLTIQRTEQRDSAMYRCASNKTGLYEQYFGPGTRLTVT.

The rearrangement links TRBV7-8 to TRBJ2-7; TRBD2 matches 7 bases. CDR1 is SGHVS and CDR2 is FQNEAQ in the germline V gene. CDR3 length equals 14 residues. After removal of 3 bases from V and 5 bases from J, the junction contained 7 bases not matched to a gene. CDR3 bases: TGTGCCAGCAGCTTTAACGCGGGAGTCGACGAGCAGTACTTC. It translates to CASSFNAGVDEQYF.

This chain connects TRBV2 to TRBJ1-4, with D perhaps matching TRBD1 (6 bases). Looked up from germline, CDR1 is SNHLY and CDR2 is FYNNEI. V lost 0 bases and J lost 3, with 17 bases in between. The CDR3 is 18 residues long. CDR3 sequence reads: CASSEASGGGLANEKLFF. The CDR3 DNA reads TGTGCCAGCAGTGAAGCTAGCGGGGGCGGTTTGGCTAATGAAAAACTGTTTTTT.

V usage is TRBV19 and J usage is TRBJ1-2; D is unresolved. CDR3 length: 14 amino acids. Per germline, CDR1 LNHDA and CDR2 SQIVND (reference sequence). With 2 bases removed from V and 3 bases from J, the gap between germline ends came to 10 bases. The DNA for the CDR3 is TGTGCCAGTAGTATATGGGGAAAAGACTATGGCTACACCTTC. It codes for CASSIWGKDYGYTF.

The CDR3: CASSSDRGAYEQYF. The CDR3 DNA sequence: TGTGCCAGCAGCTCGGACAGGGGGGCCTACGAGCAGTACTTC. The gene calls are TRBV6-5 and TRBJ2-7, with 10 bases fitting TRBD1. The CDR3 length is 14 residues. Germline V gene lookup returns CDR1 MNHEY and CDR2 SVGAGI. Trimming cost V 6 bases and J 2 bases; bases outside gene matches: 4.

This clone was picked up a small number of times. The rearrangement links TRBV9 to TRBJ2-2; the D is unclear. Germline values: CDR1 SGDLS, CDR2 YYNGEE. The CDR3 length is 14 residues. Trimming shortened V by 2 bases and J by 0 bases, and 5 bases separated the two germline ends. This CDR3 reads CASSVDPNTGELFF. CDR3 nucleotides: TGTGCCAGCAGCGTCGACCCGAACACCGGGGAGCTGTTTTTT.

This clone was observed a single time. V and J are TRBV4-3 and TRBJ2-7, with D maybe TRBD2 (8 bases). This CDR3 contains 20 residues. V shed 0 bases and J shed 2 bases, with 26 bases lying between them. Germline values: CDR1 LGHNA, CDR2 YSLEER. Here the CDR3 reads CASSQDRGTSWISIAYEQYF. The CDR3 nucleotides are TGCGCCAGCAGCCAAGACAGGGGGACTAGTTGGATCAGTATCGCCTACGAGCAGTACTTC.

The rearrangement links TRBV29-1 to TRBJ1-2; maybe TRBD1 (5 bases). Deletions cut 5 bases from V and 10 bases from J, with 17 bases between. Germline CDR1 reads SQVTM; CDR2 reads ANQGSEA. The CDR3 extends over 12 amino acids. The DNA of the CDR3 is TGCAGCGTTACCCCCGGGGGAGGGACCTACACCTTC. Translation: CSVTPGGGTYTF. The variable domain in full, with the rest retrieved from reference TRBV29-1 and TRBJ1-2, is SAVISQKPSRDICQRGTSLTIQCQVDSQVTMMFWYRQQPGQSLTLIATANQGSEATYESGFVIDKFPISRPNLTFSTLTVSNMSPEDSSIYLCSVTPGGGTYTFGSGTRLTVV.

The rearrangement joins TRBV6-1 to TRBJ1-2; D might be TRBD1 (5 bases). This CDR3 is 14 amino acids long. The germline CDR1 and CDR2 sequences are MNHNS and SASEGT. V was pared by 3 bases and J by 3 bases, with 11 bases between. This CDR3 reads CASSETTADYGYTF. The CDR3 DNA follows: TGTGCCAGCAGTGAGACGACAGCAGACTATGGCTACACCTTC.

CDR3 amino acids: CASSFSGSGKDNEQFF. CDR3 in DNA: TGTGCCAGCAGTTTTAGCGGCAGCGGGAAGGACAATGAGCAGTTCTTC. V is TRBV28 and J is TRBJ2-1, with 7 bases lining up with TRBD2. This CDR3 is 16 amino acids long. Germline-derived CDR1 and CDR2 are MDHEN and SYDVKM. The trim removed 3 bases at V and 5 bases at J, leaving 10 bases unmatched.

The V and J genes are TRBV9 and TRBJ1-6; 7 nucleotides match TRBD1. Looked up from germline, CDR1 is SGDLS and CDR2 is YYNGEE. The CDR3 consists of 14 residues. V lost 5 bases, J lost 6 bases, and 5 bases stayed unmatched. In DNA, the CDR3 is TGTGCCAGCAGTGACGGGACAGCTAATTCACCCCTCCACTTT. Translating gives CASSDGTANSPLHF.

This clone showed up just a few times. The chain combines TRBV6-1 with TRBJ2-1; a weak D match, TRBD1 (5 bases). This CDR3 contains 12 residues. V lost 4 bases, J lost 9 bases, and 10 bases lay in between. CDR1 is MNHNS and CDR2 is SASEGT in the germline V gene. The CDR3 here is CASSVQGPEQFF. The CDR3 DNA reads TGTGCCAGCAGTGTCCAGGGTCCTGAGCAGTTCTTC.

This clone came up a few times. The chain carries TRBV5-1 and TRBJ2-1, with D uncertain. The CDR3 has 15 residues. V lost 0 bases, J lost 3 bases, and 10 bases lay in between. Germline CDR1 is SGHRS and CDR2 is YFSETQ. The CDR3, as DNA: TGCGCCAGCAGCTTGGGTTGGGCGGACTACAATGAGCAGTTCTTC. This gives the protein CASSLGWADYNEQFF.

This sequence joins TRBV10-3 and TRBJ2-7, with D perhaps TRBD1 (7 bases). Per germline, CDR1 ENHRY and CDR2 SYGVKD. This CDR3 comprises 14 residues. Trimming took off 3 bases at V and 3 bases at J, with 12 bases between the two ends. The CDR3 DNA reads as TGTGCCATCAGTGACCCAGGGGGGTACTACGAGCAGTACTTC. It codes for CAISDPGGYYEQYF.

The J gene is TRBJ2-1, the V gene TRBV5-1; D gene unclear. Trimming took 2 bases from V and 0 from J, leaving 9 bases between them. Looked up from germline, CDR1 is SGHRS and CDR2 is YFSETQ. The CDR3 is 15 amino acids. In DNA, the CDR3 is TGCGCCAGCAGCTTCCCCTCACTCTCCTACAATGAGCAGTTCTTC. The encoded protein is CASSFPSLSYNEQFF.

Points on this clone: Other nucleotide sequences in the sample specify the same CDR3. The genes are TRBV9 and TRBJ1-1; D unresolved. CDR1 and CDR2 (germline): SGDLS, YYNGEE. The CDR3 runs 13 residues. V was shortened by 1 base and J by 1 base, with 5 bases between the two germline ends. The DNA for the CDR3 is TGTGCCAGCAGCGTACGGCCGAACACTGAAGCTTTCTTT. Its translation is CASSVRPNTEAFF. Variable domain in full (rest from reference TRBV9 and TRBJ1-1): DSGVTQTPKHLITATGQRVTLRCSPRSGDLSVYWYQQSLDQGLQFLIQYYNGEERAKGNILERFSAQQFPDLHSELNLSSLELGDSALYFCASSVRPNTEAFFGQGTRLTVV.

The rearrangement links TRBV28 to TRBJ2-3; possible D gene TRBD2, 6 bases. The CDR3 is 16 amino acids. Per the germline V gene, CDR1 is MDHEN and CDR2 is SYDVKM. V lost 4 bases and J 6 bases, leaving 20 bases between the germline ends. CDR3 nucleotides: TGTGCCAGCAGTTCAAGCTCCGGGACTGGAGTGGATACGCAGTATTTT. Protein sequence: CASSSSSGTGVDTQYF.

The V and J genes are TRBV7-8 and TRBJ2-7, with TRBD1 as a possible D gene (5 bases). Germline CDR1 and CDR2: SGHVS and FQNEAQ. This CDR3 is built from 15 residues. With 5 bases removed from V and 0 bases from J, the gap between germline ends came to 14 bases. CDR3 in amino acids: CASSAQDRASYEQYF. The CDR3 DNA sequence: TGTGCCAGCAGCGCACAGGATCGGGCCTCCTACGAGCAGTACTTC.

The rearrangement joins TRBV27 to TRBJ1-2; D remains unclear. Trimming shortened V by 6 bases and J by 4 bases, and 18 bases separated the two germline ends. This CDR3 is 15 amino acids long. Per the germline V gene, CDR1 is MNHEY and CDR2 is SMNVEV (reference sequence). The CDR3, as DNA: TGTGCCAGCAGGAGATCCGGGAGTAAGGCCTATGGCTACACCTTC. Its translation: CASRRSGSKAYGYTF.

V usage is TRBV29-1 and J usage is TRBJ2-7, with D maybe TRBD2 (6 bases). The germline V gene encodes CDR1 SQVTM and CDR2 ANQGSEA. The ends were cut back, 4 bases at V and 5 bases at J, with 9 bases in the middle. The CDR3 sequence is 11 residues long. For the CDR3, the DNA is TGCAGCGTTGGGGAGGTCCACGAGCAGTACTTC. As protein: CSVGEVHEQYF.

The gene calls are TRBV11-3 and TRBJ2-7; the D is unclear. V was shortened by 0 bases and J by 1 base, with 4 bases between the two germline ends. The germline V gene has CDR1 SGHNT and CDR2 YENEEA. The CDR3 loop spans 13 amino acids. CDR3 bases: TGTGCCAGCAGCTTAGATATTTCCTACGAGCAGTACTTC. Its protein is CASSLDISYEQYF.

The chain is built from TRBV27 and TRBJ2-7; TRBD2 agrees at 10 bases. Germline values: CDR1 MNHEY, CDR2 SMNVEV (reference sequence). The V gene end was trimmed by 0 bases and the J gene end by 6 bases; junction bases not matched to a gene: 2. This CDR3 is 14 amino acids long. This chain's CDR3 is CASSLSSGRREQYF. Written as DNA, the CDR3 is TGTGCCAGCAGTTTATCTAGCGGGAGGCGCGAGCAGTACTTC.

This clone was seen a few times. The chain employs TRBV10-3 and TRBJ1-2, with a tentative D call TRBD1 (6 bases). Trimming removed 3 bases from V and 10 bases from J, with 15 bases in between. CDR3 length: 13 amino acids. CDR1 ENHRY and CDR2 SYGVKD come from the germline V gene. DNA of the CDR3: TGTGCCATCAGTGATGGGACACGATTTGACTACACCTTC. Its translation: CAISDGTRFDYTF.

This clone was counted a single time. The rearrangement uses TRBV7-9 and TRBJ2-2; 9 bases align to TRBD1. Germline CDR1 and CDR2: SEHNR and FQNEAQ (reference sequence). This CDR3 is 16 amino acids long. Trimming at V came to 5 bases and at J to 1 base, leaving 5 bases not matched to a gene. CDR3 in DNA: TGTGCCAGCAGCCCTGGGACAGGGAGGAACACCGGGGAGCTGTTTTTT. Translated, it gives CASSPGTGRNTGELFF.

This clone was detected a few times. The rearrangement joins TRBV14 to TRBJ1-2; no clear D. Germline V gene lookup returns CDR1 SGHDN and CDR2 FVKESK. V dropped 4 bases and J dropped 8 bases, with 14 bases sitting between them. The CDR3 contains 13 residues. The CDR3 loop is CASSPKPYFGYTF. The CDR3 DNA is TGTGCCAGCAGCCCCAAACCCTACTTCGGCTACACCTTC.

The V call is TRBV5-1, the J call TRBJ1-3, with D uncertain. V was clipped by 3 bases and J by 0 bases, with 4 bases between them. CDR3 length: 13 residues. Germline-derived CDR1 and CDR2 are SGHRS and YFSETQ. CDR3 region: CASSSFSGNTIYF. CDR3 coding DNA: TGCGCCAGCAGCTCCTTCTCTGGAAACACCATATATTTT.